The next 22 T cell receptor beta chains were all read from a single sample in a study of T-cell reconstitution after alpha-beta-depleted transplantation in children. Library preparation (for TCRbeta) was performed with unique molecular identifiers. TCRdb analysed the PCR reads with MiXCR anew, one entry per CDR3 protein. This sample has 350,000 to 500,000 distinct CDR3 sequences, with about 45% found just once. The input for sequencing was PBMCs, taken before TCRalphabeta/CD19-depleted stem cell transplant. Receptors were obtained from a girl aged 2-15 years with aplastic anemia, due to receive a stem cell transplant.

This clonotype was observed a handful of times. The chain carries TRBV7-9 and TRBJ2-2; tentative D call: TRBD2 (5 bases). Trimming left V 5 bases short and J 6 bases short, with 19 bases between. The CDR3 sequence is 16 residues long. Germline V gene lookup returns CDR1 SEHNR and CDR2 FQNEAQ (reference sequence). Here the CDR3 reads CASSPGRLASPGELFF. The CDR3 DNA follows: TGTGCCAGCAGCCCCGGGCGGCTAGCTTCACCCGGGGAGCTGTTTTTT. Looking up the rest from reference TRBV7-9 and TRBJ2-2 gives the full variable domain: DTGVSQNPRHKITKRGQNVTFRCDPISEHNRLYWYRQTLGQGPEFLTYFQNEAQLEKSRLLSDRFSAERPKGSFSTLEIQRTEQGDSAMYLCASSPGRLASPGELFFGEGSRLTVL.

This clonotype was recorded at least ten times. CDR3 amino acids: CASSFQEETQYF. In DNA, the CDR3 is TGTGCCAGCAGCTTCCAGGAAGAGACCCAGTACTTC. The chain is built from TRBV7-8 and TRBJ2-5, with unresolved D. CDR1 SGHVS and CDR2 FQNEAQ come from the germline V gene. The CDR3 covers 12 residues. The V and J ends lost 3 bases and 3 bases respectively, with 5 bases between them.

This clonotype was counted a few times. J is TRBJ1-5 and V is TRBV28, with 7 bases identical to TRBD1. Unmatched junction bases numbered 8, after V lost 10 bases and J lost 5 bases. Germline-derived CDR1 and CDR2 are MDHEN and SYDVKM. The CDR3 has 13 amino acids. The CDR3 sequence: CATGDRSYQPQHF. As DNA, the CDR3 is TGTGCCACCGGGGACAGATCGTATCAGCCCCAGCATTTT.

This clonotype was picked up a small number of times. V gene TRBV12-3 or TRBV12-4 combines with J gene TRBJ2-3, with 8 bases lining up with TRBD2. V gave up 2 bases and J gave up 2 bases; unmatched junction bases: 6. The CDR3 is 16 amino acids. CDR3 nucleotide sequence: TGTGCCAGCAGTTTAAAGCTAGCGGGCGCCACAGATACGCAGTATTTT. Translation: CASSLKLAGATDTQYF.

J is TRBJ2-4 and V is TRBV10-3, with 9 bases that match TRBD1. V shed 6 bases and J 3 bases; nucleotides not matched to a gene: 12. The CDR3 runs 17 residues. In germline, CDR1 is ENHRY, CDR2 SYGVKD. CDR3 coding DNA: TGTGCCATCAGCGGACAGGGGAGGGAGAATGGCAAAAACATTCAGTACTTC. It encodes CAISGQGRENGKNIQYF.

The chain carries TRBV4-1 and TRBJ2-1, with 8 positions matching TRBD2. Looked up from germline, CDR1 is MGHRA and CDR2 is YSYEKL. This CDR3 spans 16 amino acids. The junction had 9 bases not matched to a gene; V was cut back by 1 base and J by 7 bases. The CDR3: CASSQGRSGGRNEQFF. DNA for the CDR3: TGCGCCAGCAGCCAAGGTCGGAGCGGGGGCCGGAATGAGCAGTTCTTC.

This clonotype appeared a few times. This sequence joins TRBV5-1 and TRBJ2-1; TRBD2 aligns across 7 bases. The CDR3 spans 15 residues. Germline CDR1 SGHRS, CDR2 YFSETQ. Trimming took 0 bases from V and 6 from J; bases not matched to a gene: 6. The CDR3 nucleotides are TGCGCCAGCAGCTTGGCCCCAGCGGGGCTCAATGAGCAGTTCTTC. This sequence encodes CASSLAPAGLNEQFF.

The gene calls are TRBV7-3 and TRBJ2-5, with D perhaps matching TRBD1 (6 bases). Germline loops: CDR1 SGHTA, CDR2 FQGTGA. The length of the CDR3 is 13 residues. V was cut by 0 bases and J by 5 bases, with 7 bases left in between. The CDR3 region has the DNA TGTGCCAGCAGCTTAACTCAGGGGGAGACCCAGTACTTC. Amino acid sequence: CASSLTQGETQYF. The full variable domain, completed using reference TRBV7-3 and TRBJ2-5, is GAGVSQTPSNKVTEKGKYVELRCDPISGHTALYWYRQSLGQGPEFLIYFQGTGAADDSGLPNDRFFAVRPEGSVSTLKIQRTERGDSAVYLCASSLTQGETQYFGPGTRLLVL.

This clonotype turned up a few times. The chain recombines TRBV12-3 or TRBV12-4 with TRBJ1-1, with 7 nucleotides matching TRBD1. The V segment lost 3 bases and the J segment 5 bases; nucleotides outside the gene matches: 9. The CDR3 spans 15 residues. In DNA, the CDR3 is TGTGCCAGCAGTTTGGGCAGATCCAGGGGGACTGAAGCTTTCTTT. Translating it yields CASSLGRSRGTEAFF.

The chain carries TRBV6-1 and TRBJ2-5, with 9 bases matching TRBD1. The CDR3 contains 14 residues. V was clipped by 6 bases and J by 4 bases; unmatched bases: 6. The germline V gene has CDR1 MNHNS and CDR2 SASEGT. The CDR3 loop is CASSDWDRVETQYF. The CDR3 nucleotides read TGTGCCAGCAGCGACTGGGACAGGGTAGAGACCCAGTACTTC.

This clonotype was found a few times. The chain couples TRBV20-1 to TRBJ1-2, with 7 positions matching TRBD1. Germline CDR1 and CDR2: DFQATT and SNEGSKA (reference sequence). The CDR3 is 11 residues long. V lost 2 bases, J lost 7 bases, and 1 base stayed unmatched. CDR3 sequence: CSARSGGGYTF. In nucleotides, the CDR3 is TGCAGTGCTAGATCAGGGGGTGGCTACACCTTC.

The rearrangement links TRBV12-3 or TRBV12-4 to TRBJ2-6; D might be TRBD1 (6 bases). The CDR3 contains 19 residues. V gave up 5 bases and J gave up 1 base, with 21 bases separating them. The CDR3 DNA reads TGTGCCAGCAGTCGAACCCGAATGGACAGTTTGTCTGGGGCCAACGTCCTGACTTTC. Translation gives CASSRTRMDSLSGANVLTF.

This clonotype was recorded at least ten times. CDR3 sequence reads: CASSKGTGDYEQYF. The DNA of the CDR3 is TGTGCCAGCAGTAAGGGGACAGGGGACTACGAGCAGTACTTC. The chain recombines TRBV12-3 or TRBV12-4 with TRBJ2-7; TRBD1 aligns across 10 bases. J was trimmed by 3 bases and V by 5 bases; bases with no gene match: 4. The CDR3 contains 14 residues.

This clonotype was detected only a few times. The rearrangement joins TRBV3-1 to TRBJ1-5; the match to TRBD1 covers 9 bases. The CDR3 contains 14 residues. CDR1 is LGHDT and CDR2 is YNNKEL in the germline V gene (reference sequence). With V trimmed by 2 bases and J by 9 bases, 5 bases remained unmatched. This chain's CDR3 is CASSQMTGGLPQHF. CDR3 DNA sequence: TGTGCCAGCAGCCAAATGACAGGGGGGCTGCCCCAGCATTTT.

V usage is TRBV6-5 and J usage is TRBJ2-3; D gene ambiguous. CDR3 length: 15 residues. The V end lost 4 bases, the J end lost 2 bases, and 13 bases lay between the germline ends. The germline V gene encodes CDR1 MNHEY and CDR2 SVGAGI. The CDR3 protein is CASSSRRRPTDTQYF. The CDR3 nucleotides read TGTGCCAGCAGTTCTCGACGGAGACCCACAGATACGCAGTATTTT.

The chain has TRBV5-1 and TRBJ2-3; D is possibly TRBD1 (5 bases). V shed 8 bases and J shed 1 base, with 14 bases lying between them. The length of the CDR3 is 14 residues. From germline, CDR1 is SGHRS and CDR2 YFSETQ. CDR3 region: CASGREFRTDTQYF. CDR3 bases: TGCGCCAGTGGCAGGGAATTTCGCACAGATACGCAGTATTTT.

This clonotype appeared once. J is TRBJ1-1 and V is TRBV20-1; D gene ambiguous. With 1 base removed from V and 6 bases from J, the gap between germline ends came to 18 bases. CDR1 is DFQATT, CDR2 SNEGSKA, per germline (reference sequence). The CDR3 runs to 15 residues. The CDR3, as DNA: TGCAGTGCTAGAGCTTTGGGCGGGGAGGTTGCTGAAGCTTTCTTT. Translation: CSARALGGEVAEAFF.

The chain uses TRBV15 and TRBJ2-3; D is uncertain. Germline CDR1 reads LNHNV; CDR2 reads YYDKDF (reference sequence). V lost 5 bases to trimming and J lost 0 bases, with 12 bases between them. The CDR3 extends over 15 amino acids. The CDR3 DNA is TGTGCCACCAGCTTTAGCAGGTCTAGCACAGATACGCAGTATTTT. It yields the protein CATSFSRSSTDTQYF.

The CDR3 DNA is TGCAGCGTTGGTTTTACGGCTAGCACAGATACGCAGTATTTT. Translating it yields CSVGFTASTDTQYF. The chain recombines TRBV29-1 with TRBJ2-3; D not certain. The CDR3 is 14 amino acids. From germline, CDR1 is SQVTM and CDR2 ANQGSEA. V dropped 4 bases and J dropped 0 bases, with 11 bases sitting between them.

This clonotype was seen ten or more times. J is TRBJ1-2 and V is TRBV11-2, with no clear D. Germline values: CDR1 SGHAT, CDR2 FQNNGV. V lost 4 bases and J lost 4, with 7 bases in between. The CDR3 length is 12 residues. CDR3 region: CASSSGTYGYTF. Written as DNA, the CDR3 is TGTGCCAGCAGCTCGGGTACCTATGGCTACACCTTC.

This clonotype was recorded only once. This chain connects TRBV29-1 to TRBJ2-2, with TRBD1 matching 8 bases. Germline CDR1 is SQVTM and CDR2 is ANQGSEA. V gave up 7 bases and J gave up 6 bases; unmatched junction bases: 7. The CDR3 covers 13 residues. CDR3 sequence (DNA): TGCAGCGCAAGACAGGGGTACCCCGGGGAGCTGTTTTTT. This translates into CSARQGYPGELFF.

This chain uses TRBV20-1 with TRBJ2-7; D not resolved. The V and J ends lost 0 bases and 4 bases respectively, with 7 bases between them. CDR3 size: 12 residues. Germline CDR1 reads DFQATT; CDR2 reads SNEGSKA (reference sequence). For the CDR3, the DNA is TGCAGTGCTAGAGATGGCCAGTACGAGCAGTACTTC. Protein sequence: CSARDGQYEQYF.